This T cell receptor (beta chain) was recorded in a study of CD8 T cells in Susac syndrome (dated by TCRdb to 2018 to 2020). In terms of the full investigation: Repertoire sequencing was used to test whether CD8+ T cell activation and differentiation in Susac syndrome was antigen driven. The clonality of the CD8+ T cell repertoire was compared across some eleven healthy donors, roughly 14 Susac syndrome patients and roughly 15 multiple sclerosis patients.

The germline V gene specifies MGHRA as CDR1 and YSYEKL as CDR2. The CDR3 numbers 13 residues from cysteine through phenylalanine. Just CDR3 DNA is preserved here, 39 bases in frame from base 1. V lost 6 bases and J lost 4 bases; the stretch between them is 11 bases long. Study-wide findings and limitations: The TCR sequencing and HLA analysis was acknowledged to have included a relatively small number of individuals.

About this clonotype itself: It lacks a known antigen. No quality values exist for individual bases; no much larger clone is one base distant.

RNA was extracted using the RNeasy kit, and roughly 0.5 to 1 ug of the RNA was reverse transcribed with random hexamers. TCR beta CDR3 regions were amplified with the immunoSEQ multiplex PCR assay covering 54 Vbeta and 13 Jbeta segments. Bias from PCR amplification was corrected by using a synthetic template baseline for primer optimization and for computational correction. Per the source publication's procedure: Reads were assigned to V, D and J genes according to IMGT and analyzed in immunoSEQ Analyzer, with only productive sequences retained. Clonality was calculated as one minus the Shannon entropy normalized by log2 of the number of productive unique sequences. Public and private clones were assessed among the 100 most prevalent clones of each patient and control. Clones were defined as Susac-specific when absent from the healthy and MS cohorts, from over 950 published viral clones and from other ImmuneACCESS disease sequences. Clones were called with MiXCR by TCRdb after fastp trimmed the public reads at Q25, and only in-frame beta chains were retained. For every CDR3 protein sequence, its rows merge into one entry that carries the most common genes and DNA. These V and J calls are TCRdb output, not the study's own analysis. The sample table contains 55,000 to 70,000 distinct CDR3 sequences; only one count was recorded for 95% of them. The ten largest clones take up about 0.25% of the sample.

Peripheral blood CD8+ and CD4+ T cells from healthy donors, Susac syndrome patients and multiple sclerosis patients were profiled by high-throughput TCR beta sequencing. Healthy donors were age- and sex-matched controls. Bulk CD8+ and CD4+ T cells were purified by magnetic negative isolation, while CD8+ TEMRA cells were enriched using FACS. Blood was drawn into EDTA tubes, processed within 24 hours, and PBMCs were isolated by density gradient centrifugation. PBMCs intended for TCR sequencing were cryopreserved in liquid nitrogen and thawed later in a water bath at 37 degrees C. Purity of sorted or isolated CD4+, CD8+ and CD8+ TEMRA cells was at least 90%.

Sequencing input: CD8+ T cells from PBMCs. The TCR sequence derives from a human donor in good health. Recombination joined TRBV4-1 with TRBJ2-3, with the D gene uncertain. The DNA is TGCGCCAGCAGACCCCTCTTGGCAGATACGCAGTATTTT. This translates into CASRPLLADTQYF.